Sequencing of this T cell receptor beta chain was carried out in a study of cytomegalovirus exposure and HLA in healthy donors. The germline CDR1 and CDR2 sequences are SGHRS and YFSETQ. The CDR3 is 15 amino acids. V lost 0 bases, J lost 4 bases, and 6 bases stayed unmatched. Researchers ran the PCR with 60 Vbeta and 13 Jbeta primers. Assay used: immunoSEQ multiplex PCR; TCRdb lists only in-frame clones, some missing. This table holds around 200,000 clones, 84% found once. This TCR was recovered from a woman aged 45-60 years in good health and CMV-seropositive. The sample comprised PBMCs. This chain uses TRBV5-1 with TRBJ2-7, with 8 bases fitting TRBD2. The chain's CDR3 is CASSLAVAGSYEQYF. Here the CDR3 DNA reads TGCGCCAGCAGCTTGGCGGTAGCGGGGTCGTACGAGCAGTACTTC.